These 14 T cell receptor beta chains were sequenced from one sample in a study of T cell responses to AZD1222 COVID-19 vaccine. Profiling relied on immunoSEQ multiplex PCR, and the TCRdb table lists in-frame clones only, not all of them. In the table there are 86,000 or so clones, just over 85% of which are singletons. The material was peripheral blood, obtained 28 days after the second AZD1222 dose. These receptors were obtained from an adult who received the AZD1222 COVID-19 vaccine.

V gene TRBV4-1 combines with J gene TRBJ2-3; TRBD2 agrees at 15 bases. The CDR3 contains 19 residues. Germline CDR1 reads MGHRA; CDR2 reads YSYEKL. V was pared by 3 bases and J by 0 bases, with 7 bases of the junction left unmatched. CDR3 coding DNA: TGCGCCAGCAGCCAGTTCGGGACTAGCGGGGGGACTAGCACAGATACGCAGTATTTT. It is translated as CASSQFGTSGGTSTDTQYF.

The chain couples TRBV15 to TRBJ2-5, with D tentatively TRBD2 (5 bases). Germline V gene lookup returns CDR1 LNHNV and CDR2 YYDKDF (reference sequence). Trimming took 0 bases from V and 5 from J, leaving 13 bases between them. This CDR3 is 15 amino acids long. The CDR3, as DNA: TGTGCCACCAGCAGAGATGGAGCGGTTGGGGAGACCCAGTACTTC. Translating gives CATSRDGAVGETQYF.

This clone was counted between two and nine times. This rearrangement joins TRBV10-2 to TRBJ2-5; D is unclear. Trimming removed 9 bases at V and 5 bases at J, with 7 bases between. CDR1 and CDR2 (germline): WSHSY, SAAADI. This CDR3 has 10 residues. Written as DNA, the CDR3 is TGCGCCAGGTTAGGGGAGACCCAGTACTTC. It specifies CARLGETQYF.

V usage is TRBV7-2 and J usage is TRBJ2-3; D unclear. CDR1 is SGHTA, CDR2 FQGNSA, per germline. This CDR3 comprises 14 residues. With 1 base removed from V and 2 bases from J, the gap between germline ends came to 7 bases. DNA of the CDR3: TGTGCCAGCAGCTTAGAATGGAACACAGATACGCAGTATTTT. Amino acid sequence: CASSLEWNTDTQYF.

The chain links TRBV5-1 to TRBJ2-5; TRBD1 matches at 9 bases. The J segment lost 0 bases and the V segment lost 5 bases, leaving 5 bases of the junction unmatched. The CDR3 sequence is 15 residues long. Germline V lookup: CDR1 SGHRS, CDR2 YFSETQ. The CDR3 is CASSYGQGYQETQYF. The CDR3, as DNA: TGCGCCAGCAGTTACGGACAGGGGTACCAAGAGACCCAGTACTTC.

The DNA for the CDR3 is TGTGCCAGCTCACCTCCGACCGGGCACGAGACCCAGTACTTC. It codes for CASSPPTGHETQYF. The chain has TRBV18 and TRBJ2-5, with D hard to call. Germline V CDR1 and CDR2: KGHSH, LQKENI. Deletions cut 3 bases from V and 5 bases from J, with 13 bases between. This CDR3 region has 14 residues.

The CDR3 region is CASSFPGGEQYF. In nucleotides, the CDR3 is TGTGCCAGCAGTTTTCCGGGTGGCGAGCAGTACTTC. The chain couples TRBV28 to TRBJ2-7, with unresolved D. V gave up 3 bases and J gave up 6 bases, with 9 bases separating them. The CDR3 consists of 12 residues. Per the germline V gene, CDR1 is MDHEN and CDR2 is SYDVKM.

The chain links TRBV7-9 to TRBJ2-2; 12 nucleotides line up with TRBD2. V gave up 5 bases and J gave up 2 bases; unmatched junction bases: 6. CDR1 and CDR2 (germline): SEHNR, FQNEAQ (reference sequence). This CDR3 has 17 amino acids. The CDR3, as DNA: TGTGCCAGCAGCCAGACTAGCGGGAGTCGAAACACCGGGGAGCTGTTTTTT. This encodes CASSQTSGSRNTGELFF.

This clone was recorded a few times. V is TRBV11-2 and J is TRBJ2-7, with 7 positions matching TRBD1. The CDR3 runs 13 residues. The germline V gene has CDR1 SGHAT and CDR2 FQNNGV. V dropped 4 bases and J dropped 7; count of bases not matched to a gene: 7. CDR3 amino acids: CASSSDRRREQYF. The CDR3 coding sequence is TGTGCCAGCAGCTCGGACAGGAGGAGGGAGCAGTACTTC.

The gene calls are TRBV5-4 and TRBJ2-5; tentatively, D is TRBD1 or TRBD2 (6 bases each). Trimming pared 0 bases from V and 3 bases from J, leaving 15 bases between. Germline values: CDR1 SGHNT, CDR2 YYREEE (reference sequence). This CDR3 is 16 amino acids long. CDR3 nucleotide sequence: TGTGCCAGCAGCTTGGTTTCCCGGGGGCCAAAAGAGACCCAGTACTTC. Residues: CASSLVSRGPKETQYF.

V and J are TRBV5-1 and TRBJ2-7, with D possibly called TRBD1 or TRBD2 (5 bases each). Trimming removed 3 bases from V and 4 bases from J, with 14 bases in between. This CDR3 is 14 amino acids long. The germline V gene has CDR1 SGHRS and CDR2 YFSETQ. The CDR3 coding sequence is TGCGCCAGCAGCTCCGCCGGGACGGTATACGAGCAGTACTTC. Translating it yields CASSSAGTVYEQYF. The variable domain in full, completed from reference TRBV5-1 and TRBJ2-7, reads KAGVTQTPRYLIKTRGQQVTLSCSPISGHRSVSWYQQTPGQGLQFLFEYFSETQRNKGNFPGRFSGRQFSNSRSEMNVSTLELGDSALYLCASSSAGTVYEQYFGPGTRLTVT.

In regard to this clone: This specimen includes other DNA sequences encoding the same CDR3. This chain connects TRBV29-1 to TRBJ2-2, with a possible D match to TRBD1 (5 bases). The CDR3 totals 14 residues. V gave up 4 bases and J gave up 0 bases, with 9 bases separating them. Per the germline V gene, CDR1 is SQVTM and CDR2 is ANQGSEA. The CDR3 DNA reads TGCAGCGTTGCCTGGGGCTCGAACACCGGGGAGCTGTTTTTT. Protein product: CSVAWGSNTGELFF.

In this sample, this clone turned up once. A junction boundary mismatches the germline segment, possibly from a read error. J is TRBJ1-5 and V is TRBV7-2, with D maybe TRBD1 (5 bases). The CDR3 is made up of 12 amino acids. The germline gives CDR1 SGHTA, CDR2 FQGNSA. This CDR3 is CASRLGDQPQHF. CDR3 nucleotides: TGTGCCAGCAGATTAGGGGATCAGCCCCAGCATTTT.

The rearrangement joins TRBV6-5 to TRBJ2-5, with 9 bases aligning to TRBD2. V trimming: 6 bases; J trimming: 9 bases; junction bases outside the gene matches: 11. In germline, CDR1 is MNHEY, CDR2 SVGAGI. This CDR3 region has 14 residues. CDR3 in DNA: TGTGCCAGCAGACCAGCGGGAGGCCCCCGGGCCCAGTACTTC. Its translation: CASRPAGGPRAQYF.